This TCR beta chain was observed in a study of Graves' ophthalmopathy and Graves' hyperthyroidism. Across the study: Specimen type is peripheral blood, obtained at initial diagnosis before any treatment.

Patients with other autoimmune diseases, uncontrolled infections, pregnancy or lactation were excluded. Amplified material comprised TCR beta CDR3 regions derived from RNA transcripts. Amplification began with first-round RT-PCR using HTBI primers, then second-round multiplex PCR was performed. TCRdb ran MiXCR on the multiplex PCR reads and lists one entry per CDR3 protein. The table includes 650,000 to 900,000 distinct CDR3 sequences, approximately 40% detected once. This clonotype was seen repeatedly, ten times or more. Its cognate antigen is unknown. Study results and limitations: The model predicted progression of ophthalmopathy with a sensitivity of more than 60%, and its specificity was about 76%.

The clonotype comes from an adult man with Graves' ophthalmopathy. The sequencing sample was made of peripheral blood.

The CDR3 coding sequence is TGTGCCACCAGCAGCGGGGGCGGCTATGGCTACACCTTC. Translation: CATSSGGGYGYTF. The V and J genes are TRBV15 and TRBJ1-2; tentatively, D is TRBD1 (6 bases). Germline V gene sequence: CDR1 LNHNV, CDR2 YYDKDF (reference sequence). The CDR3 covers 13 residues. Trimming removed 3 bases from V and 4 bases from J, with 9 bases in between. The variable domain in full, with the rest retrieved from reference TRBV15 and TRBJ1-2, is DAMVIQNPRYQVTQFGKPVTLSCSQTLNHNVMYWYQQKSSQAPKLLFHYYDKDFNNEADTPDNFQSRRPNTSFCFLDIRSPGLGDTAMYLCATSSGGGYGYTFGSGTRLTVV.